The 4 T cell receptor beta chains reported below all come from one sample, sequenced in a study of cytotoxic CD8 clonotypes in ibrutinib-treated CLL. The data were produced by immunoSEQ multiplex PCR, yet TCRdb's version contains in-frame clones alone and is incomplete. The sample holds roughly 47,000 clones; roughly 50% are singletons and the top ten take 30% to 35%. Sequencing was performed on PBMCs, taken after 12 months of ibrutinib treatment. The receptors derive from a human donor with chronic lymphocytic leukemia.

This clone occurred a few times. This chain links TRBV21-1 with TRBJ2-3; TRBD2 is the table's D call and was not checked against the DNA. TRBV21-1 corresponds to a pseudogene. This CDR3 comprises 18 residues. The chain's CDR3 is CASSQRLVGRREKDTQYF. As DNA, the CDR3 is TGTGCCAGCAGCCAAAGGTTGGTAGGGCGGCGGGAGAAAGATACGCAGTATTTT.

Notes on this clone: The sample carries other DNA sequences with the same CDR3. V is TRBV6-1 and J is TRBJ2-7, with D possibly matching TRBD2 (5 bases). Germline V gene sequence: CDR1 MNHNS, CDR2 SASEGT. The V end was cut by 7 bases, the J end by 2 bases, with 12 bases between. This CDR3 has 13 residues. The CDR3 region is CASIRGQTYEQYF. For the CDR3, the DNA is TGTGCCAGCATAAGAGGGCAGACCTACGAGCAGTACTTC.

The chain is built from TRBV10-1 and TRBJ2-1; no clear D gene. Trimming took 2 bases from V and 2 from J, leaving 4 bases between them. The CDR3 is made up of 13 amino acids. Germline V gives CDR1 WNHNN, CDR2 SYGVQD (reference sequence). CDR3 DNA sequence: TGCGCCAGCAGTGAGACAGCCTACAATGAGCAGTTCTTC. This codes for CASSETAYNEQFF.

The chain joins TRBV5-4 to TRBJ1-2, with TRBD1 matching 9 bases. The CDR3 length is 15 residues. CDR1 is SGHNT and CDR2 is YYREEE in the germline V gene (reference sequence). Trimming at V came to 0 bases and at J to 13 bases, leaving 13 bases not matched to a gene. Here the CDR3 DNA reads TGTGCCAGCAGCTTGGACATTTCACAGGGGGCTACGGGCACCTTC. Encoded protein: CASSLDISQGATGTF.